This entry is about one T cell receptor (beta chain). The clone's antigen remains unknown. Per-base qualities were not stored, and no clone one base away is much larger. The sample is drawn from a study of blood T cell repertoires in COVID-19 (dated by TCRdb to the early 2020s). About the investigation overall: Samples from collaborators originated in the United States, Italy and Spain and spanned both the acute and convalescent phases of COVID-19. Where available, HLA class I and class II types were taken from metadata supplied by the sample provider and were not determined by assay-based typing. The material from the prospective study consisted of cDNA or gDNA derived from T cells, B-cell-depleted T cells, or PBMCs. The dataset comprised deeply sampled blood TCRbeta repertoires from subjects exposed to, actively infected with, or recovered from COVID-19. Nearly every sample came with metadata listing a de-identified subject ID, COVID-19 status, age in years and sex. The repertoires were released in a freely available public database meant as a resource for research on the immune response to SARS-CoV-2. Samples were obtained from the ongoing ImmuneRACE study (first 160 participants) and from roughly 1,300 subjects provided by 6 global collaborators.

Enrolling through a virtual design, the prospective study's participants ranged in age from roughly 18 to 100 years and lived across roughly 24 United States geographic areas. In the prospective study, cohorts were assigned on the basis of participant-reported clinical history obtained from a screening survey and a study questionnaire. For ImmuneRACE Cohort 3, a participant was defined as recovered based on two consecutive negative NP/OP PCR tests, clearance by a healthcare professional, or resolution of symptoms. Each participant in the prospective study had whole blood, serum and a nasopharyngeal or oropharyngeal swab collected by mobile phlebotomists. Participants in the prospective study had the option to provide additional blood draws and questionnaires over a roughly two-month period. Before DNA extraction, prospective study blood samples were shipped either frozen or at room temperature.

The immunoSEQ Assay, a bias-controlled multiplex PCR, was used to amplify TCRbeta CDR3 regions from genomic DNA. As for the authors' bioinformatics: Nucleated cell counts per sample were estimated from amplification of reference gene primers within the assay. To quantify the absolute abundance of each unique TCRbeta CDR3 rearrangement, sequence reads were collapsed and filtered. Productive Simpson clonality was computed per sample as the square root of Simpson's diversity index over productive rearrangements. Here the immuneACCESS table is served through TCRdb, limited to in-frame sequences with V and J called. Missing clones are a known gap in these copies; in checked studies unresolved V genes cover under half, and the rest lacks a known reason. D and trimming come from the DNA, and the V and J calls and clone size come from that table. A total of approximately 160,000 clones appear in this sample, about 84% of them only once. About 6% of the sample is in the top ten clones.

The CDR3 sequence holds 15 residues, the cysteine and phenylalanine included. Only the CDR3 part of the read is kept: 45 bases, read in frame from the first base. Between the V and J ends, shortened by 2 bases and 4 bases respectively, the junction contains 12 bases. Based on the germline V gene (reference sequence), the CDR1 and CDR2 sequences are SEHNR and FQNEAQ. The full study reports these points: Clinical and demographic metadata were provided uncurated, with the amount varying by source and participant.

The sequence came from a middle-aged man who had recovered from COVID-19. The chain is made from TRBV7-9 and TRBJ2-1; the D region possibly corresponds to TRBD2 (7 bases align). Sequenced: PBMCs or T cells enriched from blood (not recorded which). The CDR3 region: CASSLPGGQYNEQFF. The DNA is TGTGCCAGCAGCTTACCCGGGGGGCAGTACAATGAGCAGTTCTTC.